The entry below describes one TCR beta chain. Its antigen target is currently unknown. One end of the junction is discordant with germline, which a read error may explain. This record comes from a study of cytomegalovirus exposure and HLA in healthy donors (dated by TCRdb to 2017 to 2019). About the full investigation: An earlier analysis of several hundred of the donors reported approximately 300 Gb of sequence data and 100 million to 140 million unique TCR beta sequences from 190 million or so T cells. An early release that covered 500 to 800 HLA-typed donors contained 300 to 350 gigabases of sequencing data and 85 million to 100 million unique TCR sequences. Of the 398 genotyped donors, 65% to 90% fell in the genetic ancestry cluster associated with self-reported Caucasian donors. The study aimed to test whether cataloging public T cell receptors could reveal signatures of past pathogen exposure. The T cell repertoires of some 670 subjects were profiled by immunosequencing and related to cytomegalovirus serostatus. A separate validation cohort of about 110 different subjects was used in addition to the roughly 640-subject first cohort. To predict cytomegalovirus infection status, the study brought together high-throughput TCR immunosequencing, statistical association of individual TCRs with disease status, and machine learning. In a later analysis, previously published TCR beta repertoires from about 640 donors were re-analyzed and high-resolution HLA genotyping was added so that TCR occurrence patterns could be studied. Rather than using new phenotypic data, the later analysis identified candidate immune exposures from TCR beta sequences and from how often those sequences occurred across donors. In an earlier analysis of several hundred of the donors, high-throughput TCR beta sequencing was used to judge whether each TCR beta V gene segment behaved as functional or pseudogenic. Donor age, sex, ethnicity and CMV serostatus were collected together with the repertoire data. In a later genetic analysis, genome-wide SNP genotypes for about three fifths of the roughly 670 donors were used, and that subset was treated as a discovery cohort. Every repertoire in the discovery cohort had been generated on one and the same sequencing platform. HLA typing covered class I and class II loci at four-digit resolution. The number of donors typed differed by locus, with about 620-630 for A, B, C, DRB1 and DQB1, approximately 500 for DQA1, 600 to 610 for DPA1, and approximately 470 for DPB1. About five DR-DQ haplotypes were treated as single units for association and clustering because of strong linkage in the cohort. Across 398 genotyped donors of the cohort, an average of 235,054 unique TCR beta nucleotide sequences per donor were sequenced, and roughly 17% of those sequences were non-productive.

The CDR3 runs 14 residues from the cysteine to the phenylalanine. Only the CDR3 portion is preserved as DNA: 42 bases, with reading frame beginning at the first base. From a lookup of the germline V gene, CDR1 and CDR2 are SNHLY and FYNNEI. What the work shows at the level of the full study, not this receptor alone: A group of highly shared sequence variants was considered likely to be a technical artifact of the sequencing pipeline. Assigning TCR associations to individual alleles was difficult when HLA alleles, especially DR and DQ, strongly co-occurred. Some IMGT-functional V segments, including TRBV6-2 and TRBV6-3, could not be distinguished by the 87-base-pair reads and were therefore excluded. An association between a missense DCLRE1C variant and V-gene and J-gene trimming of TCR beta chains was found in a later genetic analysis and replicated in an independent cohort. In an earlier analysis of over 550 of the donors, most TCR beta V segments were observed in productive rearrangements about 87% or about 30% of the time, broadly matching IMGT annotations. The only immune exposure information available for the cohort was CMV serostatus. Because HLA typing was missing for some donors at each locus, association tests included only the typed subset. Several of the top co-occurrence clusters appeared to be linked to parvovirus B19, influenza, CMV and Epstein-Barr virus, according to a later analysis. In a later genetic analysis, fewer N-insertions in productive TCRs were reported among donors in an Asian-associated ancestry cluster than the approximately 670-donor mean. In vitro tests confirmed that a few of the cytomegalovirus-associated TCR beta chains recognize cytomegalovirus antigens. Because counts were too low, about 18 rarely observed V segments, including chromosome 9 orphons, were excluded from the earlier analysis of some 590 of the donors. In a later analysis, the rate of TCR association differed among HLA loci, with DRB1 alleles having the most associated TCRs and HLA-C alleles having the fewest. The study listed 164 TCR beta chains as associated with cytomegalovirus. The presence/absence analyses assumed that sequencing depth was roughly uniform across donors, and that assumption may not be true. Specific HLA alleles were associated with over 15,000 TCR beta sequences at a false discovery rate of 0.05 in a later analysis. A further reported finding was that TCR beta sequences accurately predicted the HLA-A and HLA-B alleles for most subjects in the first cohort. Most TCR sequences were seen in very few donors, while some public TCRs were found in many individuals. Correlated functional status among segregating V segments might reflect linkage disequilibrium, but an unknown experimental factor could not be ruled out. It was suggested by the authors that the approach could potentially be generalized to other disease states and immunological phenotypes. In this cohort, only TCR beta chains were sequenced, and detectable features were limited by the absence of alpha or paired-chain data. The classifier was reported to diagnose cytomegalovirus status with high specificity and sensitivity in both the original cohort and the validation cohort. A later analysis found that most CMV-associated TCR beta chains appeared HLA-restricted, with HLA associations seemingly driven largely by CMV exposure. In a later analysis, HLA-associated TCR beta chains were found to be more clonally expanded and to have lower generation probabilities than equally common non-associated chains.

In total, roughly 670 healthy bone marrow donors made up the cohort. At the time of sampling, all cohort members were nominally healthy, though unrecorded immune exposures were likely present. The donor tested CMV seronegative, placing the donor among the approximately 360 seronegative members of the cohort. Every donor gave a peripheral blood sample, and the peripheral blood mononuclear cells from that sample were used for TCR beta sequencing. The Qiagen DNeasy Blood Extraction Kit was used to extract genomic DNA from the blood cell samples. Library construction relied on the immunoSEQ multiplex PCR assay. The multiplex PCR relied on a mix of 60 forward primers for TCR Vbeta segments and 13 reverse primers for TCR Jbeta segments. Amplification of the CDR3 region of rearranged TCR beta genes was performed with a multiplex PCR assay on genomic DNA. The amplified TCR beta libraries were sequenced on the Illumina HiSeq System as 87-base-pair reads. The original methods were these. A later analysis tallied 75 million to 85 million unique TCR beta chains across the 666 repertoires, and some 12 million of those chains were shared by two or more donors. To remove PCR and sequencing errors, raw reads were error-corrected and collapsed into unique sequences using a nearest-neighbor algorithm that merged closely related sequences. CDR3 sequences were aligned to IMGT reference sequences to assign V, D and J gene segments. Each retained sequence needed at least a six-nucleotide match to both a V gene segment and a J gene segment. Rearrangements were called productive when the CDR3 lacked stop codons and stayed in frame with V and J; all others were non-productive. CDR3 was defined according to IMGT convention as the region running from the second conserved V-encoded cysteine to the conserved J-encoded phenylalanine. Sequences without an unambiguous match to a single V gene segment were excluded from the earlier analysis of approximately 560 of the donors. In an earlier analysis of about 590 of the donors, a V segment was called functional when productive rearrangements were above 56.7%, and segregating when the standard deviation between donors exceeded 5%. A statistical classification framework was built to diagnose cytomegalovirus status from the catalog of TCR beta chain sequences. V and J gene assignment, in a later analysis, came from comparing TCR nucleotide sequences with IMGT/GENE-DB human TR gene sequences. A later analysis assigned CDR3 sequences and most-parsimonious VDJ recombination scenarios with the TCRdist pipeline. A later analysis defined each TCR beta chain by its CDR3 amino acid sequence plus V-gene family, and excluded reads lacking a unique V-gene family. In a later analysis, a few hundred highly shared, low-generation-probability nucleotide sequences were removed to address suspected cross-contamination and a sequencing artifact. In a later analysis, a clonal expansion index was calculated for each public chain from normalized within-repertoire ranks of inferred template counts. In a later analysis, generation probabilities were computed with a VDJ recombination model fitted to out-of-frame rearrangements, and the resulting probabilities were checked against IGoR. Hypergeometric tests were used in a later analysis to score TCR-TCR, TCR-HLA and TCR-CMV co-occurrence, with a repertoire-size bias correction applied to the TCR pairs. To estimate false discovery rates, a later analysis permuted the HLA or CMV assignments 20 times. A later analysis grouped co-occurring TCRs with DBSCAN, adding TCRdist sequence similarity when clustering within HLA-allele-positive subsets. Co-occurrence clustering excluded repertoires with fewer than 30,000 or more than 120,000 public chains, plus five with anomalous nucleotide sharing. Drawn from immuneACCESS, this table holds only the in-frame rearrangements with V and J called that TCRdb kept. Clones are partly lost; checked studies trace under half to an unresolved V gene and leave the rest unexplained. Clone size and the V and J calls come from that table; the DNA yielded D and trimming. A total of roughly 150,000 clones appear in this sample, 76% of them only once. The ten biggest clones cover about 1.8% of the sample.

The clonotype comes from a woman in her thirties or forties in good health and CMV-seronegative. The V and J genes are TRBV2 and TRBJ2-3, and TRBD1 may be the D gene, going by 6 matching bases. Sequenced input: PBMCs. CDR3 region: CASGEQGITDTQYF. The DNA is as follows: TGTGCCAGCGGTGAACAGGGAATCACAGATACGCAGTATTTT.